This TCR beta chain was sequenced in a study of T-cell reconstitution after alpha-beta-depleted transplantation in children. Regarding the study as a whole: T-cell numbers and diversity one year post-transplant derived largely from freshly generated T cells. Two months or so post-transplant, alpha-beta T cells reportedly derived from several hundred expanded graft clones.

With regard to this clonotype: Its antigen is still unknown.

Trimming stripped 2 bases from V and 0 bases from J, with 9 bases between. Germline values: CDR1 SGHRS, CDR2 YFSETQ. CDR3 length: 14 amino acids. The TCRbeta library incorporated unique molecular identifiers. From the PCR reads, TCRdb called clonotypes with MiXCR, one entry per CDR3 protein. The sample contains some 840,000 distinct CDR3 sequences, 15% to 20% of which appear only once. This rearrangement joins TRBV5-1 to TRBJ2-7; a weak D match, TRBD2 (5 bases). This receptor was taken from a male patient younger than 18 who had a stem cell transplant for acute lymphoblastic leukemia, so the T cells may come from the graft donor. The sequenced sample was PBMCs, mostly from graft donor cells, obtained 360 days after TCRalphabeta/CD19-depleted stem cell transplant. CDR3 residues: CASSFEGTSYEQYF. The DNA for the CDR3 is TGCGCCAGCAGCTTTGAGGGCACCTCCTACGAGCAGTACTTC.